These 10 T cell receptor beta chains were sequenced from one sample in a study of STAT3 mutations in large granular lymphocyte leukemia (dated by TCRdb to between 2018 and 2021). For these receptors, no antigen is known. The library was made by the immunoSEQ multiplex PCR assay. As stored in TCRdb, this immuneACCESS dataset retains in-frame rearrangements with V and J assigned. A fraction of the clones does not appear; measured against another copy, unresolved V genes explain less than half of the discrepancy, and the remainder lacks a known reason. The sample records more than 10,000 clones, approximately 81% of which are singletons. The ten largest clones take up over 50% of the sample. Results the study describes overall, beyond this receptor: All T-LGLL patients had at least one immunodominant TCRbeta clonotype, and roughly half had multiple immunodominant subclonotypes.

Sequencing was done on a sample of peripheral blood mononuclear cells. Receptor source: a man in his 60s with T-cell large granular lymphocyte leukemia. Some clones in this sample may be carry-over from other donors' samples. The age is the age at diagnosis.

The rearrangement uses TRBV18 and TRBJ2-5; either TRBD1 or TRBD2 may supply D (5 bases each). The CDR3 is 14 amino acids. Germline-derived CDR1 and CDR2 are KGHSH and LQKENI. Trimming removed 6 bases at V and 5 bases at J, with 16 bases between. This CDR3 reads CASSPGTEWETQYF. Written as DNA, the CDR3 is TGTGCCAGCTCGCCCGGGACCGAGTGGGAGACCCAGTACTTC.

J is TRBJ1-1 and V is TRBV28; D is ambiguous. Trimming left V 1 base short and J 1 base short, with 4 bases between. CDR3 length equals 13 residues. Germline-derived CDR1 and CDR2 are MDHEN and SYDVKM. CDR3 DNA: TGTGCCAGCAGTTTATTTAGGAACACTGAAGCTTTCTTT. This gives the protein CASSLFRNTEAFF.

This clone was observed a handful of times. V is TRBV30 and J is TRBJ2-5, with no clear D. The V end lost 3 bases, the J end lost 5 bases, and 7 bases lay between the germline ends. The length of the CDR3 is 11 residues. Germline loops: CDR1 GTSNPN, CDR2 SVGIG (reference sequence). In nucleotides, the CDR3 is TGTGCCTGGAGGAATGGGGAGACCCAGTACTTC. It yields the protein CAWRNGETQYF.

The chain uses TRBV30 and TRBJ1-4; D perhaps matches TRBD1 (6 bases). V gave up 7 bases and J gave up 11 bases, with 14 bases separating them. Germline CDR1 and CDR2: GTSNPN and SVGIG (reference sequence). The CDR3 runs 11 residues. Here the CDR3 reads CAFRQRGKLFF. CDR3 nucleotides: TGTGCCTTCAGACAGAGGGGGAAACTGTTTTTT.

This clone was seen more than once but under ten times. The CDR3 loop is CASTRQLQGANEQFF. CDR3 DNA: TGTGCCAGCACCAGACAGTTGCAGGGGGCGAACGAGCAGTTCTTC. The rearrangement joins TRBV6-1 to TRBJ2-1; 8 bases line up with TRBD1. There are 15 residues in the CDR3. Per the germline V gene, CDR1 is MNHNS and CDR2 is SASEGT. V lost 7 bases, J lost 10 bases, and 15 bases stayed unmatched.

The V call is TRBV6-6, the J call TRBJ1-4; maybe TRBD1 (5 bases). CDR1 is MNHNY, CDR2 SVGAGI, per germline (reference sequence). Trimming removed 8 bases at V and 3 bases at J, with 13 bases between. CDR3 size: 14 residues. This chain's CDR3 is CASSLGGPNEKLFF. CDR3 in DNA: TGTGCCAGCTCGCTCGGGGGTCCTAATGAAAAACTGTTTTTT.

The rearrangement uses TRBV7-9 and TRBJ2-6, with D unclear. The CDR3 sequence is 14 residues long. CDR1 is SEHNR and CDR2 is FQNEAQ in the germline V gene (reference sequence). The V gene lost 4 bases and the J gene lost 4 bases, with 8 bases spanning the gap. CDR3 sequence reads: CASSWSTGANVLTF. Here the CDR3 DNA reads TGTGCCAGCAGCTGGTCAACCGGGGCCAACGTCCTGACTTTC.

CDR3 sequence reads: CASSRMDRSDYGYTF. The CDR3 coding sequence is TGCGCCAGCAGCCGCATGGACAGATCCGACTATGGCTACACCTTC. The chain combines TRBV4-1 with TRBJ1-2, with D maybe TRBD1 (6 bases). V lost 4 bases and J lost 3, with 15 bases in between. Germline CDR1 MGHRA, CDR2 YSYEKL. The length of the CDR3 is 15 residues.

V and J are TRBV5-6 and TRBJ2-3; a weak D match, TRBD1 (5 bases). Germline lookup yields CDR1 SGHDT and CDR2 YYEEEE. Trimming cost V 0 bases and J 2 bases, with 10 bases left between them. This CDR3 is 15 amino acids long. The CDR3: CASSLAAGFTDTQYF. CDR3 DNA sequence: TGTGCCAGCAGCTTGGCCGCAGGGTTCACAGATACGCAGTATTTT.

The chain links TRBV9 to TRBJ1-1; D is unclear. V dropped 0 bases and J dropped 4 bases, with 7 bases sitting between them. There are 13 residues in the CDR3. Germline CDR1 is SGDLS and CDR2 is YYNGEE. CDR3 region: CASSVGGSTEAFF. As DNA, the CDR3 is TGTGCCAGCAGCGTAGGAGGGAGCACTGAAGCTTTCTTT.